Following are 13 T cell receptor beta chains from one sample sequenced in a study of T-cell reconstitution after alpha-beta-depleted transplantation in children. This sample's TCRbeta library carried unique molecular identifier barcodes. TCRdb recomputed calls from the PCR reads with MiXCR, one row per CDR3 protein. The sample shows about 440,000 distinct CDR3 sequences, 43% of them seen only once. The specimen comprised PBMCs, sampled before TCRalphabeta/CD19-depleted stem cell transplant. All receptors derive from a girl aged 2-10 years with aplastic anemia, due to receive a stem cell transplant.

This clonotype showed up many times. This chain links TRBV20-1 with TRBJ2-4; no firm D call. CDR1 and CDR2 from the germline V gene are DFQATT and SNEGSKA (reference sequence). V was pared by 4 bases and J by 0 bases, with 13 bases between. The CDR3 extends over 15 amino acids. The CDR3 region has the DNA TGCAGTGCTACTGTTTCACCCCTAGCCAAAAACATTCAGTACTTC. Its translation is CSATVSPLAKNIQYF.

This clonotype was recorded many times. The chain has TRBV6-5 and TRBJ2-3, with no clear D. The CDR3 loop spans 13 amino acids. Trimming cost V 4 bases and J 0 bases, with 5 bases left between them. Germline CDR1 is MNHEY and CDR2 is SVGAGI. CDR3 loop: CASSFSSTDTQYF. The CDR3 nucleotides are TGTGCCAGCAGTTTTTCTAGCACAGATACGCAGTATTTT.

This clonotype turned up a few times. J is TRBJ1-5 and V is TRBV7-2, with TRBD1 matching 10 bases. Germline assignment: CDR1 SGHTA and CDR2 FQGNSA. There are 15 residues in the CDR3. V shed 5 bases and J 7 bases; nucleotides not matched to a gene: 8. In DNA form, the CDR3 reads TGTGCCAGCAGCCCTCGACAGGGGGCAGGACAGCCCCAGCATTTT. Translated: CASSPRQGAGQPQHF.

This clonotype was seen repeatedly, ten times or more. The chain combines TRBV4-2 with TRBJ2-5; 7 bases line up with TRBD2. After removal of 1 base from V and 5 bases from J, the junction contained 10 bases not matched to a gene. The CDR3 contains 16 residues. Germline CDR1 is LGHNA and CDR2 is YNFKEQ. Written as DNA, the CDR3 is TGTGCCAGCAGCCAAGCGGCAGCGGGAAATGGCGAGACCCAGTACTTC. This translates into CASSQAAAGNGETQYF.

The chain links TRBV30 to TRBJ1-5, with 9 bases matching TRBD1. Germline assignment: CDR1 GTSNPN and CDR2 SVGIG (reference sequence). The CDR3 is made up of 14 amino acids. V was clipped by 2 bases and J by 2 bases; unmatched bases: 1. In DNA, the CDR3 is TGTGCCTGGAGTAGGACAGGGGGCAATCAGCCCCAGCATTTT. Translation: CAWSRTGGNQPQHF.

This clonotype was detected many times. The V and J genes are TRBV20-1 and TRBJ2-3; 10 positions agree with TRBD2. The CDR3 length is 15 residues. Germline CDR1 is DFQATT and CDR2 is SNEGSKA (reference sequence). V shed 5 bases and J 3 bases; nucleotides not matched to a gene: 8. Here the CDR3 DNA reads TGCAGTGCTTCGTTAGCGGGAGGTGGGACAGATACGCAGTATTTT. Protein product: CSASLAGGGTDTQYF.

V is TRBV24-1 and J is TRBJ1-4; D may be TRBD1 (5 bases). Germline CDR1 and CDR2: KGHDR and SFDVKD. CDR3 size: 15 residues. The germline V and J ends were trimmed by 4 bases and 2 bases, with 10 bases remaining between them. CDR3 bases: TGTGCCACCAGTGAGGGGCTGACGACTAATGAAAAACTGTTTTTT. Translation gives CATSEGLTTNEKLFF.

This clonotype was found many times. The V gene is TRBV5-8, the J gene TRBJ1-1; 8 nucleotides agree with TRBD1. V was pared by 0 bases and J by 7 bases, with 5 bases of the junction left unmatched. CDR1 is SGHTS, CDR2 YDEGEE, per germline. This CDR3 has 14 residues. CDR3 residues: CASSLGQGLFEAFF. The DNA of the CDR3 is TGTGCCAGCAGCTTGGGACAGGGGCTTTTTGAAGCTTTCTTT.

The chain couples TRBV20-1 to TRBJ2-7; D is uncertain. The CDR3 is 10 amino acids. The germline CDR1 and CDR2 sequences are DFQATT and SNEGSKA (reference sequence). V was shortened by 6 bases and J by 2 bases, with 5 bases between the two germline ends. The CDR3 spells CSANPYEQYF. The CDR3 nucleotides are TGCAGTGCAAACCCCTACGAGCAGTACTTC.

The rearrangement links TRBV19 to TRBJ2-2; D remains ambiguous. Trimming took 0 bases from V and 6 from J, leaving 8 bases between them. Germline CDR1 is LNHDA and CDR2 is SQIVND (reference sequence). The CDR3 runs 14 residues. CDR3 in DNA: TGTGCCAGTAGTATAGACCCCAATGCCGGGGAGCTGTTTTTT. Residues: CASSIDPNAGELFF.

The chain combines TRBV5-1 with TRBJ2-1; 11 bases agree with TRBD1. This CDR3 has 19 amino acids. Germline V gene data show CDR1 as SGHRS and CDR2 as YFSETQ. J gave up 0 bases and V 4 bases, and 12 bases lay outside the gene matches. The CDR3 sequence: CASSPGQGALPFSYNEQFF. The DNA for the CDR3 is TGCGCCAGCAGCCCCGGACAGGGGGCCTTACCATTCTCCTACAATGAGCAGTTCTTC.

This rearrangement joins TRBV4-2 to TRBJ2-1; 8 bases line up with TRBD1. This CDR3 spans 15 amino acids. The V and J ends lost 1 base and 8 bases, in that order; junction bases with no gene match: 7. Germline values: CDR1 LGHNA, CDR2 YNFKEQ. Written as DNA, the CDR3 is TGTGCCAGCAGCCAAGGGACAGGGCTCAGCGATGAGCAGTTCTTC. Its translation: CASSQGTGLSDEQFF.

This clonotype was detected only a few times. The chain joins TRBV18 to TRBJ1-1, with D unresolved. With 2 bases removed from V and 6 bases from J, the gap between germline ends came to 7 bases. The CDR3 sequence is 12 residues long. Germline V CDR1 and CDR2: KGHSH, LQKENI. The CDR3 reads CASSPGRAEAFF. The CDR3 DNA follows: TGTGCCAGCTCACCAGGGAGAGCTGAAGCTTTCTTT.